The 14 T cell receptor beta chains reported below all come from one sample, sequenced in a study of PD-1 blockade in classical Hodgkin lymphoma. Clones were sequenced by immunoSEQ multiplex PCR, and TCRdb holds only the in-frame ones, with some missing. This sample has approximately 7,800 clones, with about four fifths found just once. Relapse after autologous stem cell transplantation occurred in every patient, and brentuximab vedotin exposure varied. Sequenced here: peripheral blood mononuclear cells (PBMCs), sampled before the second cycle of nivolumab. The source is a human donor with classical Hodgkin lymphoma.

The V and J genes are TRBV11-2 and TRBJ2-7, with TRBD1 matching over 8 bases. The CDR3 totals 13 residues. Germline CDR1 and CDR2: SGHAT and FQNNGV. With V trimmed by 6 bases and J by 7 bases, 8 bases remained unmatched. The CDR3 reads CASSPGQGREQYF. In nucleotides, the CDR3 is TGTGCCAGCAGTCCAGGACAGGGTAGGGAGCAGTACTTC.

This rearrangement joins TRBV29-1 to TRBJ1-2; D gene uncertain. The CDR3 consists of 13 residues. The germline CDR1 and CDR2 sequences are SQVTM and ANQGSEA. Trimming took 2 bases from V and 3 from J, leaving 10 bases between them. CDR3 sequence (DNA): TGCAGCGTTGAATTCAGGAGTGACTATGGCTACACCTTC. Translation: CSVEFRSDYGYTF.

V is TRBV27 and J is TRBJ2-7; TRBD1 matches at 7 bases. V trimming: 8 bases; J trimming: 9 bases; junction bases outside the gene matches: 16. Germline CDR1 and CDR2: MNHEY and SMNVEV (reference sequence). The CDR3 length is 14 residues. As DNA, the CDR3 is TGTGCCAGCTGGACAGGAGGACTTACTTCGGGGCAGTACTTC. It yields the protein CASWTGGLTSGQYF.

The chain couples TRBV6-5 to TRBJ1-2; 7 nucleotides match TRBD1. The V gene end was trimmed by 7 bases and the J gene end by 0 bases; junction bases not matched to a gene: 5. Germline CDR1 is MNHEY and CDR2 is SVGAGI. The CDR3 has 14 residues. CDR3 region: CASTRDSSNYGYTF. The CDR3 DNA is TGTGCCAGCACGCGGGACAGCTCTAACTATGGCTACACCTTC.

This chain links TRBV10-1 with TRBJ2-5, with TRBD1 matching 11 bases. The length of the CDR3 is 17 residues. Losses at the gene ends were 3 bases for V and 5 bases for J; bases not matched to a gene: 11. Per germline, CDR1 WNHNN and CDR2 SYGVQD (reference sequence). The CDR3 DNA is TGCGCCAGCAGTGACCAATTTCAGGACAGGGGGCACGAGACCCAGTACTTC. This sequence encodes CASSDQFQDRGHETQYF.

V and J are TRBV28 and TRBJ2-1, with D perhaps TRBD2 (6 bases). CDR3 length equals 17 residues. Germline lookup yields CDR1 MDHEN and CDR2 SYDVKM. V shed 5 bases and J shed 5 bases, with 22 bases lying between them. CDR3 amino acids: CASSQHKSGPRDNEQFF. The CDR3 region has the DNA TGTGCCAGCAGTCAACACAAAAGCGGGCCCAGGGACAATGAGCAGTTCTTC.

The gene calls are TRBV11-3 and TRBJ2-1; D may match TRBD1 or TRBD2 (6 bases each). CDR1 is SGHNT, CDR2 YENEEA, per germline. The V end lost 5 bases, the J end lost 9 bases, and 14 bases lay between the germline ends. The CDR3 is 13 amino acids. CDR3 loop: CASSPGGGFEQFF. The CDR3, as DNA: TGTGCCAGCAGCCCCGGGGGCGGGTTTGAGCAGTTCTTC. Full variable domain (outside the CDR3, taken from reference TRBV11-3 and TRBJ2-1): EAGVVQSPRYKIIEKKQPVAFWCNPISGHNTLYWYLQNLGQGPELLIRYENEEAVDDSQLPKDRFSAERLKGVDSTLKIQPAELGDSAVYLCASSPGGGFEQFFGPGTRLTVL.

This rearrangement joins TRBV5-8 to TRBJ2-3, with TRBD1 identical over 10 bases. Germline V gives CDR1 SGHTS, CDR2 YDEGEE. This CDR3 has 15 amino acids. Trimming at V came to 5 bases and at J to 3 bases, leaving 6 bases not matched to a gene. CDR3 nucleotide sequence: TGTGCCAGCAGTCGGGGACAGGGGCTAACAGATACGCAGTATTTT. This sequence encodes CASSRGQGLTDTQYF.

The chain employs TRBV29-1 and TRBJ2-2; maybe TRBD2 (6 bases). CDR1 is SQVTM and CDR2 is ANQGSEA in the germline V gene. The CDR3 is 14 amino acids. Trimming pared 3 bases from V and 4 bases from J, leaving 12 bases between. In DNA form, the CDR3 reads TGCAGCGTTGATACTAGCTGGGGCACCGGGGAGCTGTTTTTT. Its translation: CSVDTSWGTGELFF.

The V call is TRBV5-1, the J call TRBJ2-7; no definite D call. The CDR3 runs 13 residues. Trimming shortened V by 0 bases and J by 0 bases, and 4 bases separated the two germline ends. The germline V gene encodes CDR1 SGHRS and CDR2 YFSETQ. CDR3 nucleotide sequence: TGCGCCAGCAGCTTGGCCGGCTCCTACGAGCAGTACTTC. The encoded protein is CASSLAGSYEQYF.

The rearrangement joins TRBV7-3 to TRBJ1-1, with a possible D match to TRBD1 (6 bases). CDR3 length: 13 residues. Trimming left V 3 bases short and J 7 bases short, with 12 bases between. CDR1 is SGHTA and CDR2 is FQGTGA in the germline V gene. The CDR3 region has the DNA TGTGCCAGCAGCTTCAAGGGGGGAGTTGAAGCTTTCTTT. This sequence encodes CASSFKGGVEAFF.

In its sample, this clone was seen a few times. The genes are TRBV14 and TRBJ2-7; D possibly corresponds to TRBD2 (5 bases). The CDR3 loop spans 12 amino acids. Trimming left V 4 bases short and J 6 bases short, with 10 bases between. Per the germline V gene, CDR1 is SGHDN and CDR2 is FVKESK. CDR3 in DNA: TGTGCCAGCAGCCCCGGGAAAGGCGAGCAGTACTTC. Translated, it gives CASSPGKGEQYF.

To note about this clone: Mismatch with germline at one junction end may stem from a read error. The rearrangement joins TRBV5-8 to TRBJ1-2; D may be TRBD1 (6 bases). Per the germline V gene, CDR1 is SGHTS and CDR2 is YDEGEE. The CDR3 is made up of 14 amino acids. CDR3 protein: CVSSLQGPQGGYTF. The CDR3 nucleotides are TGTGTCAGCAGTTTACAGGGCCCCCAGGGAGGCTACACCTTC.

The chain's CDR3 is CASSLTGGNQPQHF. The CDR3 DNA follows: TGTGCCAGCTCACTCACAGGAGGCAATCAGCCCCAGCATTTT. This chain joins TRBV18 and TRBJ1-5; D is perhaps TRBD1 (5 bases). The CDR3 sequence is 14 residues long. Germline lookup yields CDR1 KGHSH and CDR2 LQKENI. V shed 4 bases and J shed 2 bases, with 9 bases lying between them.